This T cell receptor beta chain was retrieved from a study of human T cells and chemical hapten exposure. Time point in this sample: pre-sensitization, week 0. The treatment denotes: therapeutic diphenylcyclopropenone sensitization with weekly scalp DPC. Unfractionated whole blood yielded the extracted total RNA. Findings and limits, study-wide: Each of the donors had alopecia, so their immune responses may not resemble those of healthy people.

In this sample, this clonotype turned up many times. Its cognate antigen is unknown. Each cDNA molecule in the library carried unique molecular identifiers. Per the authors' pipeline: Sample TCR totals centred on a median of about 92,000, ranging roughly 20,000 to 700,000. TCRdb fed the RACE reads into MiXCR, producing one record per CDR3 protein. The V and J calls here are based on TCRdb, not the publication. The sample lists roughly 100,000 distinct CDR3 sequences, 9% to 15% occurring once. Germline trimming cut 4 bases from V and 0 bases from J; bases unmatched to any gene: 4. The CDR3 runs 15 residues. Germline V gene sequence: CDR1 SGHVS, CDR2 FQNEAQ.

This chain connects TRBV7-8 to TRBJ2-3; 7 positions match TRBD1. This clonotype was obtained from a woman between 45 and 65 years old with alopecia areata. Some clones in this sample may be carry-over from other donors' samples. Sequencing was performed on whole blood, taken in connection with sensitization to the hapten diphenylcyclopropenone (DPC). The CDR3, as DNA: TGTGCCAGCAGCTCGGGACAGCTTAGCACAGATACGCAGTATTTT. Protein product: CASSSGQLSTDTQYF.